The rows below give T cell receptor beta chains drawn from one sample of a study of blood T cell repertoires in COVID-19. Profiling relied on immunoSEQ multiplex PCR, and the TCRdb table lists in-frame clones only, not all of them. This table has 250,000 to 350,000 clones, 65% to 85% appearing once. Sequenced input: peripheral blood. Receptors originate from a woman in her forties or fifties with acute or convalescent COVID-19. The CDR3 runs from the conserved cysteine through the conserved F or W. The order of the fields is D gene, clone size, V gene, J gene, CDR3 DNA, CDR3 protein. The D gene is left open where the match is weak. Only part of the rows carry a size: once, few, many, or a class if the clone is expanded.

TRBD2	-	TRBV7-9	TRBJ2-7	TGTGCCAGCAGCCCAGGGACTAGCGGGAGATCCTACGAGCAGTACTTC	CASSPGTSGRSYEQYF
-	-	TRBV30	TRBJ2-5	TGTGCCTGGAGTCAGGGGCGCGGAGAGACCCAGTACTTC	CAWSQGRGETQYF
TRBD2	-	TRBV19	TRBJ2-7	TGTGCCAGTCTGGGACTAGCGGGACCGAACTCCTACGAGCAGTACTTC	CASLGLAGPNSYEQYF
-	-	TRBV7-9	TRBJ2-1	TGTGCCAGCAGCCCCGGACAGACCAACAATGAGCAGTTCTTC	CASSPGQTNNEQFF
-	-	TRBV19	TRBJ1-2	TGTGCCAGTAGTATTGGTGCGAGTTTGGACTCCTTCTATGGCTACACCTTC	CASSIGASLDSFYGYTF
TRBD2	-	TRBV6-2/TRBV6-3	TRBJ2-7	TGTGCCAGCAGTTATGATAGCGGGGGTTACTACGAGCAGTACTTC	CASSYDSGGYYEQYF
-	-	TRBV6-2/TRBV6-3	TRBJ2-2	TGTGCCAGCAGTAAACTAGAAGCCGGGGAGCTGTTTTTT	CASSKLEAGELFF
-	-	TRBV5-4	TRBJ2-7	TGTGCCAGCAGCTTGCCCGCAGCCTACGAGCAGTACTTC	CASSLPAAYEQYF
-	-	TRBV19	TRBJ1-1	TGTGCCAGTGGGGCGAACACTGAAGCTTTCTTT	CASGANTEAFF
-	-	TRBV19	TRBJ1-5	TGTGCCACCAGGGTAACTAGCAATCAGCCCCAGCATTTT	CATRVTSNQPQHF
-	once	TRBV19	TRBJ1-1	TGTGCCAGTAGTATCAAGGAAAGGGGGGAAGCTTTCTTT	CASSIKERGEAFF
-	-	TRBV19	TRBJ1-3	TGTGCCAGTAGTATATCAGGGCCGGTCTCTGGAAACACCATATATTTT	CASSISGPVSGNTIYF
TRBD1	-	TRBV2	TRBJ1-1	TGTGCCAGCAGTGACCAGACAGGGGGCTCGATAACTGAAGCTTTCTTT	CASSDQTGGSITEAFF
-	-	TRBV7-8	TRBJ1-4	TGTGCCAGCAGCTTAGGTTACGGGACTGTTGAAAAACTGTTTTTT	CASSLGYGTVEKLFF
TRBD1	-	TRBV11-2	TRBJ1-2	TGTGCCAGCAGCTTCCGGACAGGATATGGCTACACCTTC	CASSFRTGYGYTF
TRBD1	-	TRBV27	TRBJ1-6	TGTGCCAGCAGTTTATCTAGGACAGGAAATTCACCCCTCCACTTT	CASSLSRTGNSPLHF
-	-	TRBV5-6	TRBJ2-3	TGTGCCAGCAGCTTGGCCGGGAGTGGTACGCAGTATTTT	CASSLAGSGTQYF
TRBD1	few	TRBV10-3	TRBJ2-3	TGTGCCATCAGGGGCACCGACAGGGGAAAGGCTAGCACAGATACGCAGTATTTT	CAIRGTDRGKASTDTQYF
-	-	TRBV19	TRBJ2-3	TGTGCCAGTAGTTTAGGAGGTACGCAGTATTTT	CASSLGGTQYF
-	-	TRBV5-1	TRBJ1-1	TGCGCCAGCAGCTTGGCGCCAGGGGACACTGAAGCTTTCTTT	CASSLAPGDTEAFF
-	once	TRBV12-3/TRBV12-4	TRBJ2-2	TGTGCCAGCAGCCCCTCCACCGGGGAGCTGTTTTTT	CASSPSTGELFF
-	-	TRBV4-1	TRBJ1-1	TGCGCCAGCAGCCCCTCGGTGAACACTGAAGCTTTCTTT	CASSPSVNTEAFF
TRBD2	-	TRBV6-5	TRBJ2-5	TGTGCCAGCAGTTACTCGTTGTCGGGGGGCCAAGAGACCCAGTACTTC	CASSYSLSGGQETQYF
TRBD2	-	TRBV5-1	TRBJ2-2	TGCGCCAGCAGCGCTTTACTAGCGGGGTTGAACACCGGGGAGCTGTTTTTT	CASSALLAGLNTGELFF
-	-	TRBV12-5	TRBJ1-5	TGTGCTAGTGGTTCCATTACAGGGAGTCCCAATCAGCCCCAGCATTTT	CASGSITGSPNQPQHF
-	once	TRBV10-3	TRBJ1-4	TGTGCCATCAGGGATACAGGGACGACTGCAAAACTGTTTTTT	CAIRDTGTTAKLFF
-	-	TRBV19	TRBJ2-1	TGTGCCAGTAGTGATCGACAGGTGTTCGATGAGCAGTTCTTC	CASSDRQVFDEQFF
TRBD2	-	TRBV5-4	TRBJ2-3	TGTGCCAGCAGCCCCCGGGGCGGGGGGGCCGCGGATACGCAGTATTTT	CASSPRGGGAADTQYF